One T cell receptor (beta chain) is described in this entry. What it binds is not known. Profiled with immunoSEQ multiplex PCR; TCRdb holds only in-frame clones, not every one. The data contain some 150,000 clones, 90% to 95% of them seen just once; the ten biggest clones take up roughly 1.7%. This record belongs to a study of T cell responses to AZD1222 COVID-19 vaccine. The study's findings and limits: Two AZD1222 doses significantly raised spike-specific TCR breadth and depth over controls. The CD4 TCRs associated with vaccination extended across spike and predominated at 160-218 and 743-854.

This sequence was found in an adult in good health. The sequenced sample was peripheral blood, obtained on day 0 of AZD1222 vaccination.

The CDR3 coding sequence is TGTGCCAGCAGCCAAGCTTGGGGTTCGAACACCGGGGAGCTGTTTTTT. The encoded protein is CASSQAWGSNTGELFF. This rearrangement joins TRBV3-1 (or the pseudogene TRBV3-2) to TRBJ2-2; D is undetermined. Germline CDR1 is LGHDT and CDR2 is YNNKEL (reference sequence). The CDR3 length is 16 residues. Trimming stripped 1 base from V and 0 bases from J, with 9 bases between.